This TCR beta chain derives from a study of CD8+CD57+ T cells in acquired aplastic anemia. This clonotype was found a few times. Its antigen is undetermined. Both TCR beta VDJ combination and CDR3 sequence profiling were carried out. Genomic DNA was the template for this profiling. TCRdb re-called the reads through MiXCR, storing one row per CDR3 protein. In the table there are under 350,000 distinct CDR3 sequences, 45% to 65% of which are singletons. Study conclusions and caveats: No significant patient-versus-control difference appeared in CD8+ Simpson's diversity.

Trimming shortened V by 0 bases and J by 4 bases, and 9 bases separated the two germline ends. The CDR3 extends over 14 amino acids. CDR1 and CDR2 (germline): KGHSH, LQKENI. Patients selected for sequencing had displayed CD8+CD57+ cell expansion by flow cytometry. Patient blood was sampled before any therapy had been received. The chain carries TRBV18 and TRBJ1-2, with D uncertain. Sequencing was performed on sorted CD4+, CD8+, or CD8+CD57+ T cells (not recorded which) from PBMCs. This receptor was taken from a human donor with aplastic anemia. This CDR3 reads CASSPPVQPYGYTF. The CDR3 DNA sequence: TGTGCCAGCTCACCACCCGTACAGCCCTATGGCTACACCTTC.